The T cell receptor beta chain described here comes from a study of shared clonotypes between healthy human individuals. Whole-study results and caveats: Sequencing depth was expected to influence donor clonotype sharing.

In the original processing: Without quality scores, immunoSEQ junctional reads could not be filtered like full-length reads. The protocol was immunoSEQ multiplex PCR, while the TCRdb copy is restricted to in-frame clones and leaves out a portion. V, J and clone size reflect that table, while D and trimming were determined from the DNA. The data show 800,000 or so clones, with around 96% seen just once and approximately 0.2% held by the top ten. Worth noting for this clone: Its antigen remains unidentified.

In the naive CD8 group, cells lacked CD45RO and were positively selected for CCR7, so terminally differentiated effector memory CD45RA+ cells were left out. All donors were healthy HIV-negative adults lacking recent acute infections or vaccinations. Everyone who donated was a Caucasian adult who lived in Nashville, Tennessee. The sequenced sample consisted of naive CD8+ T cells sorted from blood. This clonotype originated in a man aged 25-45 years in good health.

The DNA of the CDR3 is TGTGCCAGCAGTTACAACTTAGGCCCAGGGAATGGCTACACCTTC. It encodes CASSYNLGPGNGYTF. V usage is TRBV6-5 and J usage is TRBJ1-2; the D gene is possibly TRBD1 (5 bases). The CDR3 contains 15 residues. Looked up from germline, CDR1 is MNHEY and CDR2 is SVGAGI. V was pared by 2 bases and J by 6 bases, with 16 bases between.